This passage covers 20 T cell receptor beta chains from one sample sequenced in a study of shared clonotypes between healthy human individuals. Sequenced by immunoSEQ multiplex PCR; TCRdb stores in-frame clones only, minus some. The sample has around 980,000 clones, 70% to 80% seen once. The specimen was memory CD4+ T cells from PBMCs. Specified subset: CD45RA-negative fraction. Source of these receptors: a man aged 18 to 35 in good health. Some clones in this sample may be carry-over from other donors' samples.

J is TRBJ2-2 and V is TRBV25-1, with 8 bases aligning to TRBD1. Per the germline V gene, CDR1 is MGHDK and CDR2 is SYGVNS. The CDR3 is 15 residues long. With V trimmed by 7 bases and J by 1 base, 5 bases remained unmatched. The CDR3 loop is CASTPDRGNTGELFF. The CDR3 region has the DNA TGTGCCAGCACCCCCGACAGGGGGAACACCGGGGAGCTGTTTTTT.

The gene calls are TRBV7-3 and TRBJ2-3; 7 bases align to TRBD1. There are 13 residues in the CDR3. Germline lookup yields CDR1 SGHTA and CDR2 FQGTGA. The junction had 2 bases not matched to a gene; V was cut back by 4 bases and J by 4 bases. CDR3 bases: TGTGCCAGCAGCTCCCAGGGGGCAGATACGCAGTATTTT. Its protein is CASSSQGADTQYF.

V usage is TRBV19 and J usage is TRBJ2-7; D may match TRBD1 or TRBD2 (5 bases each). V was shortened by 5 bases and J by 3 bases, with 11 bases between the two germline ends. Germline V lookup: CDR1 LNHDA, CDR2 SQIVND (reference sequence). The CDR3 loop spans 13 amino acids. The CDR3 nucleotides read TGTGCCAGTAGTTCCCGGGACCTCTACGAGCAGTACTTC. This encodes CASSSRDLYEQYF.

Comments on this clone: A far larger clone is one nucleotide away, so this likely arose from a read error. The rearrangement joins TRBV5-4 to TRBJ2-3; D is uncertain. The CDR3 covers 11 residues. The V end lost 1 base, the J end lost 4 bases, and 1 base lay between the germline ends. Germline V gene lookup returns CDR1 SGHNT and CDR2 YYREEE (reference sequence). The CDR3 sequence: CASSLSDTQYF. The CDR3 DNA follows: TGTGCCAGCAGCTTGTCAGATACGCAGTATTTT. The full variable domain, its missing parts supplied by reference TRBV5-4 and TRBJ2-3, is ETGVTQSPTHLIKTRGQQVTLRCSSQSGHNTVSWYQQALGQGPQFIFQYYREEENGRGNFPPRFSGLQFPNYSSELNVNALELDDSALYLCASSLSDTQYFGPGTRLTVL.

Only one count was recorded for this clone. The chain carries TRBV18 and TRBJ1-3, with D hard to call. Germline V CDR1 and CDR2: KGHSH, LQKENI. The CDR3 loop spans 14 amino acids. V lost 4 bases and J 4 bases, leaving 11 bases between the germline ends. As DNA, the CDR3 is TGTGCCAGCTCACGCGGGGTTGCCGGAAACACCATATATTTT. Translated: CASSRGVAGNTIYF.

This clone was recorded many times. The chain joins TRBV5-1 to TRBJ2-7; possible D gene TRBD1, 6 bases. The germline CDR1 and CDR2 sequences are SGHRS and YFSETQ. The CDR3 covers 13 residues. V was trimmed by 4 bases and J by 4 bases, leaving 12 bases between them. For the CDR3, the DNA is TGCGCCAGCAGCGAACGGACAGAATACGAGCAGTACTTC. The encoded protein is CASSERTEYEQYF.

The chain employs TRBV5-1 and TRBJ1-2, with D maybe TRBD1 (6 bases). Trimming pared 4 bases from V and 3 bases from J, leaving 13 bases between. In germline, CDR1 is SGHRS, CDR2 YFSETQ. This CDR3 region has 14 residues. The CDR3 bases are TGCGCCAGCAGCCCAACAGGGTCTGACTATGGCTACACCTTC. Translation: CASSPTGSDYGYTF. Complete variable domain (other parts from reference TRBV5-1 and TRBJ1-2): KAGVTQTPRYLIKTRGQQVTLSCSPISGHRSVSWYQQTPGQGLQFLFEYFSETQRNKGNFPGRFSGRQFSNSRSEMNVSTLELGDSALYLCASSPTGSDYGYTFGSGTRLTVV.

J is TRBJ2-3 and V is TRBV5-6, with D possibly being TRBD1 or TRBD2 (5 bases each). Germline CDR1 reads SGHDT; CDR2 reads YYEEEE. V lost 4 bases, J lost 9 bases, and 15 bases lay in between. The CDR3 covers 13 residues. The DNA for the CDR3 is TGTGCCAGCAGCCAGAACCAGGGACGGACGCAGTATTTT. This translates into CASSQNQGRTQYF.

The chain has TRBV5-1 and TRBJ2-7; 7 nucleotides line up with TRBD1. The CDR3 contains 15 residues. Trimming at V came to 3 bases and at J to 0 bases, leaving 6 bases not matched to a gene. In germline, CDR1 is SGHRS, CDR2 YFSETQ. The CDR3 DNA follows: TGCGCCAGCAGCTCAGGGACAGTGAGCTCCTACGAGCAGTACTTC. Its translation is CASSSGTVSSYEQYF.

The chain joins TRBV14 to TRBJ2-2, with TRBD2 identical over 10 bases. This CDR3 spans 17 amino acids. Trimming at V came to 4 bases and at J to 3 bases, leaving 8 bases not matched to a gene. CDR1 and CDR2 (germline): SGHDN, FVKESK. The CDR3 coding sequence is TGTGCCAGCAGCCTGAGCCTAGCGGGAGCGTACACCGGGGAGCTGTTTTTT. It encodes CASSLSLAGAYTGELFF. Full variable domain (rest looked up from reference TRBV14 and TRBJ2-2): EAGVTQFPSHSVIEKGQTVTLRCDPISGHDNLYWYRRVMGKEIKFLLHFVKESKQDESGMPNNRFLAERTGGTYSTLKVQPAELEDSGVYFCASSLSLAGAYTGELFFGEGSRLTVL.

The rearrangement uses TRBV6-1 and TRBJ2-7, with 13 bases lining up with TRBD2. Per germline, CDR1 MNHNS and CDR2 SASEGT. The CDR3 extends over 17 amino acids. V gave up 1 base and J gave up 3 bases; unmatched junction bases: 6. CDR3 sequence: CASSEGGGLAGLYEQYF. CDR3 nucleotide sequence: TGTGCCAGCAGTGAAGGAGGGGGACTAGCGGGACTCTACGAGCAGTACTTC.

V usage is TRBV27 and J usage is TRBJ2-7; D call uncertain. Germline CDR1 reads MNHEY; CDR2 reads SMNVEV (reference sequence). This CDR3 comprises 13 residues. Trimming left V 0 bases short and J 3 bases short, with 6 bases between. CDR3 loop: CASSLSTDYEQYF. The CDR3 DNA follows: TGTGCCAGCAGTTTATCCACCGACTACGAGCAGTACTTC.

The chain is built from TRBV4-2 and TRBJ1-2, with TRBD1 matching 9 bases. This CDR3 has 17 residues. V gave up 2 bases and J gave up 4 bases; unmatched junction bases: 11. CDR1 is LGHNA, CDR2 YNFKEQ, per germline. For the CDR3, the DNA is TGTGCCAGCAGCCAAAATTCCGGACAGGGGTCAACCTATGGCTACACCTTC. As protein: CASSQNSGQGSTYGYTF.

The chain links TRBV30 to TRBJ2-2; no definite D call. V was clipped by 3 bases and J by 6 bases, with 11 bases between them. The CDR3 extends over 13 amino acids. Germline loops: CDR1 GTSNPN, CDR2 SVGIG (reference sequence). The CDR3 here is CAWSPGPPGELFF. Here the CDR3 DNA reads TGTGCCTGGAGCCCCGGACCCCCCGGGGAGCTGTTTTTT. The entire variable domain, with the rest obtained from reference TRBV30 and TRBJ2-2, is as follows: SQTIHQWPATLVQPVGSPLSLECTVEGTSNPNLYWYRQAAGRGLQLLFYSVGIGQISSEVPQNLSASRPQDRQFILSSKKLLLSDSGFYLCAWSPGPPGELFFGEGSRLTVL.

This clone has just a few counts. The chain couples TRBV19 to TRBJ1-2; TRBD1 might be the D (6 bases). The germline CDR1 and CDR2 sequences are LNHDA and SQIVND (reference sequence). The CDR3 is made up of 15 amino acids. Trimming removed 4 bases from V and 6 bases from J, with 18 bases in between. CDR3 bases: TGTGCCAGTAGTAGGGAGCGGACAGCAGCGAATGGCTACACCTTC. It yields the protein CASSRERTAANGYTF.

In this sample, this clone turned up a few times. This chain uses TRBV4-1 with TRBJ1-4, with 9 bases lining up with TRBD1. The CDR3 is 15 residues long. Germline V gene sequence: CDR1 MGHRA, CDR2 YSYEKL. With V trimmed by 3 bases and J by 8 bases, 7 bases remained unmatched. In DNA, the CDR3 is TGCGCCAGCAGCCAGACCGGGACAGGGTACGAAAAACTGTTTTTT. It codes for CASSQTGTGYEKLFF.

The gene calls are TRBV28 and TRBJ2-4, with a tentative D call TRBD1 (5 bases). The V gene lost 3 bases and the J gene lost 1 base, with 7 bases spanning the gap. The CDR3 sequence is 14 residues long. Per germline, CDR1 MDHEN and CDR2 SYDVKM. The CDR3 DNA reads TGTGCCAGCAGTTTTCAGGGTGCCAAAAACATTCAGTACTTC. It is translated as CASSFQGAKNIQYF.

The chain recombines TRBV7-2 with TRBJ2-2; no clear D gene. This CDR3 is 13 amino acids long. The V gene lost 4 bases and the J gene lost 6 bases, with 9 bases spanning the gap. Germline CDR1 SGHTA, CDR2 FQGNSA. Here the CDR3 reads CASSSDGPGELFF. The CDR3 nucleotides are TGTGCCAGCAGCTCAGACGGACCCGGGGAGCTGTTTTTT.

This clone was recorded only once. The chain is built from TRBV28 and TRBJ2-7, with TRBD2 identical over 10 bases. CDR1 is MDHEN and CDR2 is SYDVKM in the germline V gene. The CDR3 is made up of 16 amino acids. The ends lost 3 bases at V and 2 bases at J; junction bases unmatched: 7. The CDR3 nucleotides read TGTGCCAGCAGTTTGTGGTCTAGCGGGAGTCCCTACGAGCAGTACTTC. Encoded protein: CASSLWSSGSPYEQYF.

The CDR3 sequence: CASSLGAWLQANYGYTF. The CDR3 DNA reads as TGCGCCAGCAGCTTAGGTGCTTGGCTCCAGGCTAACTATGGCTACACCTTC. The chain carries TRBV5-1 and TRBJ1-2; the D is unclear. In germline, CDR1 is SGHRS, CDR2 YFSETQ. The CDR3 has 17 amino acids. Between the trimmed V and J ends, which lost 2 bases and 0 bases, there was a span of 17 bases.